This TCR beta chain was sequenced for a study of blood T cell repertoires in COVID-19. Background on the study: Some COVID-19 samples were acute and others convalescent; all came from the United States, Italy and Spain. PBMCs, B-cell-depleted T cells, or T cells provided the cDNA or gDNA that made up the material.

Study processing details: Cell counts per sample came from amplifying reference gene primers. Only in-frame clones appear in the TCRdb table, and some are missing; sequencing was by immunoSEQ multiplex PCR. The DNA gave D and trimming, while V, J and clone size come from that table. The table shows about 84,000 clones, with 83% occurring only once. There are 17 residues in the CDR3. Trimming at V came to 5 bases and at J to 1 base, leaving 10 bases not matched to a gene. Germline CDR1 and CDR2: LNHNV and YYDKDF (reference sequence). Sequencing was done on a sample of peripheral blood. The sequence was collected from a woman aged 80 or over with acute or convalescent COVID-19. This chain joins TRBV15 and TRBJ2-2; 7 bases map to TRBD2. CDR3 DNA: TGTGCCACCAGCGGTACTAGCGAGAGAGAGAACACCGGGGAGCTGTTTTTT. Residues: CATSGTSERENTGELFF.